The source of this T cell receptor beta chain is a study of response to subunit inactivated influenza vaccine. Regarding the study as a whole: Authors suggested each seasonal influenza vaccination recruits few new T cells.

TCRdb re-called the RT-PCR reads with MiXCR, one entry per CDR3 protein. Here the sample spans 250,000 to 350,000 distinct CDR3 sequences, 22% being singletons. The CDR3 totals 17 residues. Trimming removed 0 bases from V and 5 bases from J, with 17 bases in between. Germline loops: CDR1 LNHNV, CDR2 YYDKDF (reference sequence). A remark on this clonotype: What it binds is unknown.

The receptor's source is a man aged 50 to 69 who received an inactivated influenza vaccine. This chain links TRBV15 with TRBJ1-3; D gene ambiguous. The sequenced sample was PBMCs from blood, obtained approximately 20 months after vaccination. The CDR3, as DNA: TGTGCCACCAGCAGAGATCACGGAACTGTGACCCGAAACACCATATATTTT. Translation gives CATSRDHGTVTRNTIYF.